A single sample gave rise to the 20 T cell receptor beta chains below, sequenced in a study of vaccination effects on CD4 cells after COVID-19. Antigen-specific CD4+ T cells expanded by the ViraFEST assay with viral peptide pools were then sequenced. Cells that had been cultured for roughly ten days were the source of isolated CD4+ T cells. This individual tested PCR-positive for SARS-CoV-2 infection between March and December 2020. No antigens are known for them. TCRdb's copy holds only in-frame clones and misses some; the assay was immunoSEQ multiplex PCR. The table includes 30,000 to 40,000 clones, around two thirds detected once. Sequencing used CD4+ T cells from PBMCs cultured with a peptide pool, obtained before COVID-19 vaccination. These receptors were taken from a human donor who had a prior SARS-CoV-2 infection.

This rearrangement joins TRBV5-1 to TRBJ2-5, with 9 bases that match TRBD1. This CDR3 comprises 16 residues. J was trimmed by 2 bases and V by 7 bases; bases with no gene match: 12. The germline gives CDR1 SGHRS, CDR2 YFSETQ. Here the CDR3 DNA reads TGCGCCAGCGACTTCAAGACAGGGGGGAAACAAGAGACCCAGTACTTC. As protein: CASDFKTGGKQETQYF.

This clone has only a few counts. Here the CDR3 DNA reads TGTGCCAGCAGTCGAGGGGACACGTATTCACCCCTCCACTTT. The encoded protein is CASSRGDTYSPLHF. This rearrangement joins TRBV27 to TRBJ1-6; a weak D match, TRBD1 (6 bases). Germline V CDR1 and CDR2: MNHEY, SMNVEV (reference sequence). The CDR3 contains 14 residues. With 5 bases removed from V and 8 bases from J, the gap between germline ends came to 13 bases.

This clone was detected a few times. V and J are TRBV5-1 and TRBJ1-1, with D maybe TRBD1 (5 bases). Germline V lookup: CDR1 SGHRS, CDR2 YFSETQ. The ends were cut back, 0 bases at V and 5 bases at J, with 11 bases in the middle. The CDR3 has 14 amino acids. The DNA of the CDR3 is TGCGCCAGCAGCTTGGCGGGGGTCGAGACTGAAGCTTTCTTT. It specifies CASSLAGVETEAFF.

The chain is built from TRBV5-5 and TRBJ2-2; D call uncertain. This CDR3 has 16 amino acids. V lost 3 bases and J lost 3, with 15 bases in between. Germline V gene sequence: CDR1 SGHKS, CDR2 YYEKEE (reference sequence). The CDR3: CASSSNINFDTGELFF. DNA for the CDR3: TGTGCCAGCAGCTCAAACATTAATTTCGACACCGGGGAGCTGTTTTTT.

The rearrangement uses TRBV5-4 and TRBJ1-6, with 8 bases aligning to TRBD1. CDR3 size: 15 residues. The germline gives CDR1 SGHNT, CDR2 YYREEE (reference sequence). V dropped 5 bases and J dropped 3; count of bases not matched to a gene: 4. CDR3 amino acids: CASRWTGNYNSPLHF. DNA of the CDR3: TGTGCCAGCAGATGGACAGGGAACTATAATTCACCCCTCCACTTT.

The genes are TRBV3-1 (or the pseudogene TRBV3-2) and TRBJ1-1; D is ambiguous. The V end was cut by 2 bases, the J end by 0 bases, with 4 bases between. CDR1 LGHDT and CDR2 YNNKEL come from the germline V gene (reference sequence). This CDR3 region has 13 residues. The DNA of the CDR3 is TGTGCCAGCAGCCAACTTCTGAACACTGAAGCTTTCTTT. It is translated as CASSQLLNTEAFF.

The chain couples TRBV4-1 to TRBJ2-3; 10 bases line up with TRBD2. This CDR3 has 15 amino acids. The germline V gene has CDR1 MGHRA and CDR2 YSYEKL. After removal of 1 base from V and 4 bases from J, the junction contained 2 bases not matched to a gene. CDR3 DNA: TGCGCCAGCAGCCAAGCGGGACTAGCGTCAGATACGCAGTATTTT. Its protein is CASSQAGLASDTQYF.

The chain uses TRBV2 and TRBJ2-1; D ambiguous. The CDR3 extends over 12 amino acids. CDR1 is SNHLY, CDR2 FYNNEI, per germline. V gave up 6 bases and J gave up 9 bases, with 12 bases separating them. CDR3 in DNA: TGTGCCAGCAGCCCCCAAAGAGGTGAGCAGTTCTTC. This gives the protein CASSPQRGEQFF. The full variable domain, rest sourced from reference TRBV2 and TRBJ2-1, is EPEVTQTPSHQVTQMGQEVILRCVPISNHLYFYWYRQILGQKVEFLVSFYNNEISEKSEIFDDQFSVERPDGSNFTLKIRSTKLEDSAMYFCASSPQRGEQFFGPGTRLTVL.

V and J are TRBV14 and TRBJ1-1; no clear D. The CDR3 consists of 14 residues. Between the trimmed V and J ends, which lost 0 bases and 3 bases, there was a span of 8 bases. Germline V gene sequence: CDR1 SGHDN, CDR2 FVKESK. The CDR3 DNA follows: TGTGCCAGCAGCCAAGATGATTTCGACACTGAAGCTTTCTTT. It translates to CASSQDDFDTEAFF.

The chain uses TRBV9 and TRBJ1-1; D unresolved. Germline assignment: CDR1 SGDLS and CDR2 YYNGEE. The length of the CDR3 is 14 residues. Trimming took off 0 bases at V and 4 bases at J, with 10 bases between the two ends. CDR3 sequence reads: CASSVDPVGTEAFF. DNA of the CDR3: TGTGCCAGCAGCGTAGATCCGGTCGGCACTGAAGCTTTCTTT.

The CDR3 DNA follows: TGTGCCAGCACCACGTACGCGCCAGGGAACACCGGGGAGCTGTTTTTT. Residues: CASTTYAPGNTGELFF. The genes are TRBV2 and TRBJ2-2, with unresolved D. V dropped 7 bases and J dropped 1 base, with 16 bases sitting between them. This CDR3 has 16 residues. The germline V gene has CDR1 SNHLY and CDR2 FYNNEI.

The V and J genes are TRBV7-2 and TRBJ2-3, with TRBD2 matching over 14 bases. This CDR3 contains 15 residues. V was clipped by 11 bases and J by 2 bases; unmatched bases: 6. The germline V gene encodes CDR1 SGHTA and CDR2 FQGNSA. The CDR3 sequence: CAHGLAGGPTDTQYF. For the CDR3, the DNA is TGTGCCCACGGACTAGCGGGAGGACCCACAGATACGCAGTATTTT.

This clone is a singleton in its sample. The chain links TRBV18 to TRBJ1-5, with no clear D. The CDR3 is 13 residues long. The germline V and J ends were trimmed by 5 bases and 0 bases, with 5 bases remaining between them. Looked up from germline, CDR1 is KGHSH and CDR2 is LQKENI. The CDR3 DNA reads TGTGCCAGCTCATGGGGTAGCAATCAGCCCCAGCATTTT. Residues: CASSWGSNQPQHF.

This chain connects TRBV9 to TRBJ1-2; D not resolved. This CDR3 spans 16 amino acids. The V gene's germline CDR1 is SGDLS and CDR2 YYNGEE. The V and J ends lost 0 bases and 4 bases respectively, with 16 bases between them. The CDR3, as DNA: TGTGCCAGCAGCGTAGGATTCGGCTTCCTAGGCTATGGCTACACCTTC. Amino acids: CASSVGFGFLGYGYTF. The entire variable domain, with the rest obtained from reference TRBV9 and TRBJ1-2, is as follows: DSGVTQTPKHLITATGQRVTLRCSPRSGDLSVYWYQQSLDQGLQFLIQYYNGEERAKGNILERFSAQQFPDLHSELNLSSLELGDSALYFCASSVGFGFLGYGYTFGSGTRLTVV.

The V gene is TRBV5-8, the J gene TRBJ2-1; 7 nucleotides agree with TRBD2. The germline V gene encodes CDR1 SGHTS and CDR2 YDEGEE. CDR3 length: 16 amino acids. V dropped 3 bases and J dropped 4; count of bases not matched to a gene: 10. CDR3 DNA sequence: TGTGCCAGCAGCTCACCCCCCAGCGGGGTATACAATGAGCAGTTCTTC. Its protein is CASSSPPSGVYNEQFF.

V is TRBV5-1 and J is TRBJ1-6; TRBD1 is a possible D gene (5 bases). V was pared by 0 bases and J by 10 bases, with 8 bases between. The V gene's germline CDR1 is SGHRS and CDR2 YFSETQ. The CDR3 covers 13 residues. CDR3 residues: CASSLVSGSPLHF. The CDR3 DNA reads as TGCGCCAGCAGCTTGGTCTCAGGGTCACCCCTCCACTTT.

The gene calls are TRBV25-1 and TRBJ1-2; 10 bases map to TRBD1. V trimming: 4 bases; J trimming: 3 bases; junction bases outside the gene matches: 2. CDR3 length equals 14 residues. Germline V gene sequence: CDR1 MGHDK, CDR2 SYGVNS. The CDR3 DNA sequence: TGTGCCAGCAGTGGGGGACAGGGGCACTATGGCTACACCTTC. Translating gives CASSGGQGHYGYTF.

This chain connects TRBV24-1 to TRBJ1-5, with 9 bases aligning to TRBD1. The junction had 4 bases not matched to a gene; V was cut back by 5 bases and J by 6 bases. Germline lookup yields CDR1 KGHDR and CDR2 SFDVKD. CDR3 length: 14 residues. The CDR3 nucleotides read TGTGCCACCAGTGGGGACAGGGAGGCTCAGCCCCAGCATTTT. This codes for CATSGDREAQPQHF.

A few counts support this clone. This sequence joins TRBV5-1 and TRBJ1-3; no reliable D call. The germline gives CDR1 SGHRS, CDR2 YFSETQ. The CDR3 length is 13 residues. Between the trimmed V and J ends, which lost 2 bases and 4 bases, there was a span of 7 bases. For the CDR3, the DNA is TGCGCCAGCAGCTTTACGACCGGAAACACCATATATTTT. Translated: CASSFTTGNTIYF.

The chain joins TRBV4-1 to TRBJ2-7; the D is unclear. Germline assignment: CDR1 MGHRA and CDR2 YSYEKL. The V end lost 0 bases, the J end lost 10 bases, and 16 bases lay between the germline ends. This CDR3 comprises 14 residues. The CDR3 protein is CASSQDSIRPPQYF. DNA of the CDR3: TGCGCCAGCAGCCAAGATTCAATTAGACCTCCCCAGTACTTC.